This T cell receptor beta chain was sequenced for a study of T-cell reconstitution after alpha-beta-depleted transplantation in children. CDR1 and CDR2 (germline): DFQATT, SNEGSKA (reference sequence). The V and J ends lost 5 bases and 6 bases, in that order; junction bases with no gene match: 9. CDR3 size: 15 residues. The TCRbeta library incorporated unique molecular identifiers. TCRdb ran MiXCR on the PCR reads and lists one entry per CDR3 protein. The sample consists of 450,000 to 600,000 distinct CDR3 sequences, about 30% of them appearing once. The rearrangement links TRBV20-1 to TRBJ2-1; TRBD2 agrees at 11 bases. The specimen comprised PBMCs from the stem cell graft donor, sampled from the stem cell graft. This TCR derives from a human donor who donated a stem cell graft to a child with aplastic anemia. CDR3 loop: CSAQNSGRAINEQFF. For the CDR3, the DNA is TGCAGTGCTCAGAATAGCGGGAGGGCCATCAATGAGCAGTTCTTC.